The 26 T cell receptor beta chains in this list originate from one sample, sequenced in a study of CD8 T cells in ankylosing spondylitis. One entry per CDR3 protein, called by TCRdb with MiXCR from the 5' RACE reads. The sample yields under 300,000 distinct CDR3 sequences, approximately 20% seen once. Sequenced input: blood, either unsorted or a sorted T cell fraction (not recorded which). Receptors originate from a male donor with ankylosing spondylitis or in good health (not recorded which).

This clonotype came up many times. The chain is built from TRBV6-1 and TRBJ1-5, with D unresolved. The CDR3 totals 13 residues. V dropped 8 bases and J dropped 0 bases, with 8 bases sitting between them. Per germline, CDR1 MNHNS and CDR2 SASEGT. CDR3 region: CASLKNSNQPQHF. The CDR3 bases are TGTGCCAGCCTGAAAAATAGCAATCAGCCCCAGCATTTT.

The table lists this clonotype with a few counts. CDR3 DNA sequence: TGTGCCAGCAGCCCGACGGACAGGGTGGGCGAGCAGTACTTC. It encodes CASSPTDRVGEQYF. The gene calls are TRBV11-2 and TRBJ2-7, with 8 bases that match TRBD1. After removal of 5 bases from V and 6 bases from J, the junction contained 9 bases not matched to a gene. This CDR3 contains 14 residues. The germline gives CDR1 SGHAT, CDR2 FQNNGV.

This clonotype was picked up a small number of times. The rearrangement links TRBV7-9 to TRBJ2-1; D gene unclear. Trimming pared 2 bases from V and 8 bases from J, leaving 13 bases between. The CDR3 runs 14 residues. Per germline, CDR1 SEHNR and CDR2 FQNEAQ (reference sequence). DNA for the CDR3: TGTGCCAGCAGCTTATCCTCACGCCCCGATGAGCAGTTCTTC. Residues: CASSLSSRPDEQFF.

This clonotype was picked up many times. CDR3 DNA: TGTGCCAGCAGTTTGGGACCGGCCAGCGAGCAGTACTTC. Translating it yields CASSLGPASEQYF. This chain links TRBV12-3 or TRBV12-4 with TRBJ2-7, with D perhaps given as TRBD1 or TRBD2 (5 bases each). This CDR3 has 13 amino acids. The V end lost 3 bases, the J end lost 6 bases, and 12 bases lay between the germline ends.

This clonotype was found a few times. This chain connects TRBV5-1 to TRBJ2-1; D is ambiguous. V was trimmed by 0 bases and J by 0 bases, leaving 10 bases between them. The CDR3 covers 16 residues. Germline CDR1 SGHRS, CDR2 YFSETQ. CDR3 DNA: TGCGCCAGCAGCTTGGAACAGCTGAGCTCCTACAATGAGCAGTTCTTC. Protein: CASSLEQLSSYNEQFF. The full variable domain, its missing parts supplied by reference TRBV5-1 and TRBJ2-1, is KAGVTQTPRYLIKTRGQQVTLSCSPISGHRSVSWYQQTPGQGLQFLFEYFSETQRNKGNFPGRFSGRQFSNSRSEMNVSTLELGDSALYLCASSLEQLSSYNEQFFGPGTRLTVL.

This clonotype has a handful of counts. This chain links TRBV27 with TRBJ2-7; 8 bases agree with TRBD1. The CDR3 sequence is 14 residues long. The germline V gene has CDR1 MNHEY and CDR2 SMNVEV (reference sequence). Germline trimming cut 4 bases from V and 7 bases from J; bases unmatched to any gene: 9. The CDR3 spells CASSWGQDIREQYF. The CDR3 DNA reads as TGTGCCAGCAGTTGGGGACAGGATATACGAGAGCAGTACTTC.

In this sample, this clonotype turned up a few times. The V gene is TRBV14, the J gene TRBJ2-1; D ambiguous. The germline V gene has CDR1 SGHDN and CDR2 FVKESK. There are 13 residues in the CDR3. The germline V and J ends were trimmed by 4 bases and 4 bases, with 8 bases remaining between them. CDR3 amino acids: CASSLVGYNEQFF. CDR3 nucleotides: TGTGCCAGCAGCCTGGTTGGGTACAATGAGCAGTTCTTC. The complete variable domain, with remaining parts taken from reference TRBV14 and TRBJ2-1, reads EAGVTQFPSHSVIEKGQTVTLRCDPISGHDNLYWYRRVMGKEIKFLLHFVKESKQDESGMPNNRFLAERTGGTYSTLKVQPAELEDSGVYFCASSLVGYNEQFFGPGTRLTVL.

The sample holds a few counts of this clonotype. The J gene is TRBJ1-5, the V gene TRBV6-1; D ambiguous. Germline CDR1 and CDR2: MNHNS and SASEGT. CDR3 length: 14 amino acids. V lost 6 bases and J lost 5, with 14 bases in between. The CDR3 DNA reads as TGTGCCAGCAGCCAAACGGGGATCCATCAGCCCCAGCATTTT. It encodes CASSQTGIHQPQHF.

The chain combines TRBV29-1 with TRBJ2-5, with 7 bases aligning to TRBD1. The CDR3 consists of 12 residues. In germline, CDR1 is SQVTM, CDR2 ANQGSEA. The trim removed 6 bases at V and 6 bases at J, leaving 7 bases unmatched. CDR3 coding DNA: TGCAGCGTGAACAGGGGTGTTAAGACCCAGTACTTC. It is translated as CSVNRGVKTQYF.

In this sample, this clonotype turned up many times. CDR3 amino acids: CASSQSRGANTGELFF. The DNA of the CDR3 is TGCGCCAGCAGCCAATCCAGGGGGGCTAACACCGGGGAGCTGTTTTTT. The chain uses TRBV4-3 and TRBJ2-2; D is possibly TRBD1 (7 bases). Germline CDR1 and CDR2: LGHNA and YSLEER. Trimming took 2 bases from V and 2 from J, leaving 12 bases between them. The CDR3 covers 16 residues.

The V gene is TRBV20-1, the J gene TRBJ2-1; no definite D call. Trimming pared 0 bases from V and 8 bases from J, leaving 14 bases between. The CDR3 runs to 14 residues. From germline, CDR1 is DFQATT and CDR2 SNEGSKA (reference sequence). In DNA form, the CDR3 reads TGCAGTGCTAGAGATCTAAAGGAGCTTTATGAGCAGTTCTTC. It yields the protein CSARDLKELYEQFF.

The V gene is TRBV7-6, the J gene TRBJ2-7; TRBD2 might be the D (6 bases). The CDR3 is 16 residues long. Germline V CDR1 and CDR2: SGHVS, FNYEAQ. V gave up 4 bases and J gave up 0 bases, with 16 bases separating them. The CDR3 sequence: CASSSGLLGSSYEQYF. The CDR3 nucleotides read TGTGCCAGCAGCTCGGGACTGCTCGGGAGCTCCTACGAGCAGTACTTC. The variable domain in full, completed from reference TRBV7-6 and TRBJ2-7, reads GAGVSQSPRYKVTKRGQDVALRCDPISGHVSLYWYRQALGQGPEFLTYFNYEAQQDKSGLPNDRFSAERPEGSISTLTIQRTEQRDSAMYRCASSSGLLGSSYEQYFGPGTRLTVT.

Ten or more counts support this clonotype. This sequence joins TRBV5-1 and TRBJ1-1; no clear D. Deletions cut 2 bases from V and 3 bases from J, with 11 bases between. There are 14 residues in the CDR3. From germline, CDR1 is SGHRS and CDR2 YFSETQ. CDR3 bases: TGCGCCAGCAGCTTCCTCCCGTCGGACACTGAAGCTTTCTTT. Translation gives CASSFLPSDTEAFF.

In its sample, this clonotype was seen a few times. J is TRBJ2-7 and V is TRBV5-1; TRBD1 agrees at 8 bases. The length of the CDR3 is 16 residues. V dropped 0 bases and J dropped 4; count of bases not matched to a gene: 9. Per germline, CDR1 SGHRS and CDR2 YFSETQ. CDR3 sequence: CASSLGPPGQVYEQYF. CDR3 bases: TGCGCCAGCAGCTTGGGGCCACCGGGACAGGTGTACGAGCAGTACTTC.

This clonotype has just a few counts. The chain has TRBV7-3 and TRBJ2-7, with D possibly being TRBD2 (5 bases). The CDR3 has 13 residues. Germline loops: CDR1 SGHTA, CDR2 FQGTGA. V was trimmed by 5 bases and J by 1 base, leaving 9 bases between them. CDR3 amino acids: CASSADWSYEQYF. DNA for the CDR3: TGTGCCAGCAGCGCGGACTGGTCCTACGAGCAGTACTTC.

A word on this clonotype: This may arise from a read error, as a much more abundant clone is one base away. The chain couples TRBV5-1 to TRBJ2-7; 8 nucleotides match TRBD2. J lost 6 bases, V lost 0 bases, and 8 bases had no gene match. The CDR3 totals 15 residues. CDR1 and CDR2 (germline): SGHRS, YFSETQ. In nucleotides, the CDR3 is TGCGCCAGCAGCTTGGAGCCGGGAGGGCCCTCCGAGCAGTACTTC. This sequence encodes CASSLEPGGPSEQYF.

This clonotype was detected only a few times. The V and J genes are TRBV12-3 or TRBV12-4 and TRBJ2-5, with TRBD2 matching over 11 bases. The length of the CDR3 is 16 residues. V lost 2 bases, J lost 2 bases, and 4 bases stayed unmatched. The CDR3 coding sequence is TGTGCCAGCAGTTTATTGTTAGCGGGAGGGCAAGAGACCCAGTACTTC. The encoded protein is CASSLLLAGGQETQYF.

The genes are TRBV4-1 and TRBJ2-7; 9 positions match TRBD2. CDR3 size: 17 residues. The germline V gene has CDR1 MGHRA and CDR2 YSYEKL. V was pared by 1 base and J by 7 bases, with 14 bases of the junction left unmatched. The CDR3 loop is CASSQGRGLAPGWEQYF. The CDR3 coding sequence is TGCGCCAGCAGCCAAGGACGTGGACTAGCGCCTGGATGGGAGCAGTACTTC.

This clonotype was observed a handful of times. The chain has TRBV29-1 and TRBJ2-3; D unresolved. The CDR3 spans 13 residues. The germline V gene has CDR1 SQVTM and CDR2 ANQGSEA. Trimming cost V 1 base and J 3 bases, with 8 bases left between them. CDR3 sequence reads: CSVEGGVTDTQYF. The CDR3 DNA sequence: TGCAGCGTTGAAGGCGGTGTGACAGATACGCAGTATTTT.

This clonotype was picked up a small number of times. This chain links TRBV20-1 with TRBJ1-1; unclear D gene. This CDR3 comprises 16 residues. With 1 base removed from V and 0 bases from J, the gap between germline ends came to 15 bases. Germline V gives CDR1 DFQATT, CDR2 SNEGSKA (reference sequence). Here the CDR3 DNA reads TGCAGTGCTAGAGGCCGTCAAGGGTCCATGAACACTGAAGCTTTCTTT. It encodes CSARGRQGSMNTEAFF.

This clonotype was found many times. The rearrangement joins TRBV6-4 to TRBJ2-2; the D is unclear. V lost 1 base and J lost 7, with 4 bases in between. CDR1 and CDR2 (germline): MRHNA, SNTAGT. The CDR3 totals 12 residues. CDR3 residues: CASSDFGGELFF. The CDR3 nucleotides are TGTGCCAGCAGTGACTTCGGCGGGGAGCTGTTTTTT.

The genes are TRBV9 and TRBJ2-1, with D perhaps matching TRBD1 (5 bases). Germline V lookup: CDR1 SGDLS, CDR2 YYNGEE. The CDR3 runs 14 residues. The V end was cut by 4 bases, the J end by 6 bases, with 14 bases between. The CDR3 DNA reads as TGTGCCAGCAGCCCACGGACAACGAGCAATGAGCAGTTCTTC. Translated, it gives CASSPRTTSNEQFF.

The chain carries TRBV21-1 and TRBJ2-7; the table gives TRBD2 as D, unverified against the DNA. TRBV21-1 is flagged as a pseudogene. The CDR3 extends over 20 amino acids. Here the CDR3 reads CASSKEEGLAGGPKSYEQYF. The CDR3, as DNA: TGTGCCAGCAGCAAAGAGGAAGGACTAGCGGGAGGGCCCAAGAGCTACGAGCAGTACTTC.

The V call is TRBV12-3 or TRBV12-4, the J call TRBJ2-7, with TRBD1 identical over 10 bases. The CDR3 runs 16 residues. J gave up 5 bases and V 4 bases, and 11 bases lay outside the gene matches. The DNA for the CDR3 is TGTGCCAGCAGTTGGGCCCCCGGGACAGGGGACCACGAGCAGTACTTC. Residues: CASSWAPGTGDHEQYF.

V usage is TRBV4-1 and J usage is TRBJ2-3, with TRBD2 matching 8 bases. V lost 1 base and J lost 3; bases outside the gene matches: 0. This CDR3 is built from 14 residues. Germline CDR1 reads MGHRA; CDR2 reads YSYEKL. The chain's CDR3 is CASSQVAGTDTQYF. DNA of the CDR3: TGCGCCAGCAGCCAAGTAGCGGGAACAGATACGCAGTATTTT.

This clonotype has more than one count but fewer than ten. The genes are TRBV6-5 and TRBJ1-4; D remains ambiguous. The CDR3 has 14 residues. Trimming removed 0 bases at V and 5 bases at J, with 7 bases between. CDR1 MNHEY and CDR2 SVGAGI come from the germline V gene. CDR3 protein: CASSYSGSNEKLFF. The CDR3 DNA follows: TGTGCCAGCAGTTACTCGGGGTCAAATGAAAAACTGTTTTTT.